The 14 T cell receptor beta chains in this list originate from one sample, sequenced in a study of cytomegalovirus exposure and HLA in healthy donors. Both 60 Vbeta primers and 13 Jbeta primers went into the PCR. Repertoires were generated with immunoSEQ multiplex PCR, while TCRdb's copy carries only in-frame clones and drops some. The data contain roughly 170,000 clones, roughly 80% of them singletons. What was sequenced was PBMCs. These receptors originate from a woman between 45 and 60 years old in good health and CMV-seropositive.

Remarks on this clone: A junction end diverges from the germline sequence, so it may reflect a read error. The chain uses TRBV7-9 and TRBJ1-5; 7 nucleotides align to TRBD1. There are 18 residues in the CDR3. Germline CDR1 reads SEHNR; CDR2 reads FQNEAQ (reference sequence). In DNA form, the CDR3 reads TGTGCCGGCAGCTTAGGGGCAGGGGGAATTGGGAGCAATCAGCCCCAGCATTTT. This codes for CAGSLGAGGIGSNQPQHF.

The chain uses TRBV19 and TRBJ2-2; tentatively, D is TRBD1 (6 bases). CDR3 size: 16 residues. V was pared by 4 bases and J by 5 bases, with 17 bases between. The germline V gene encodes CDR1 LNHDA and CDR2 SQIVND (reference sequence). The CDR3 protein is CASSTSGTLLTGELFF. DNA for the CDR3: TGTGCCAGTAGTACTTCCGGGACACTTTTGACCGGGGAGCTGTTTTTT.

The rearrangement links TRBV11-3 to TRBJ2-1, with 7 bases lining up with TRBD1. CDR1 is SGHNT, CDR2 YENEEA, per germline. Trimming at V came to 3 bases and at J to 2 bases, leaving 10 bases not matched to a gene. The length of the CDR3 is 17 residues. The chain's CDR3 is CASSFGNVQGAYNEQFF. CDR3 DNA: TGTGCCAGCAGCTTTGGGAATGTTCAGGGGGCCTACAATGAGCAGTTCTTC.

The gene calls are TRBV2 and TRBJ2-5, with a tentative D call TRBD2 (5 bases). The V end was cut by 5 bases, the J end by 4 bases, with 14 bases between. There are 14 residues in the CDR3. In germline, CDR1 is SNHLY, CDR2 FYNNEI. Written as DNA, the CDR3 is TGTGCCAGCAGTCCCCAGAACCGGGGAGAGACCCAGTACTTC. This encodes CASSPQNRGETQYF.

J is TRBJ1-5 and V is TRBV7-8; no clear D. The CDR3 totals 16 residues. Germline CDR1 SGHVS, CDR2 FQNEAQ. Trimming left V 5 bases short and J 2 bases short, with 16 bases between. CDR3 protein: CASSPKGGLRNQPQHF. The CDR3 DNA sequence: TGTGCCAGCAGCCCCAAAGGAGGGTTGCGCAATCAGCCCCAGCATTTT. Full variable domain (rest looked up from reference TRBV7-8 and TRBJ1-5): GAGVSQSPRYKVAKRGQDVALRCDPISGHVSLFWYQQALGQGPEFLTYFQNEAQLDKSGLPSDRFFAERPEGSVSTLKIQRTQQEDSAVYLCASSPKGGLRNQPQHFGDGTRLSIL.

The chain employs TRBV19 and TRBJ1-1; 7 nucleotides agree with TRBD1. This CDR3 is 15 amino acids long. V shed 6 bases and J 5 bases; nucleotides not matched to a gene: 12. Looked up from germline, CDR1 is LNHDA and CDR2 is SQIVND (reference sequence). The CDR3 DNA sequence: TGTGCCAGTAGACCATCAGACAGGGTGAGAACTGAAGCTTTCTTT. It translates to CASRPSDRVRTEAFF.

The rearrangement uses TRBV2 and TRBJ2-7; perhaps TRBD2 as D (5 bases). V dropped 8 bases and J dropped 0 bases, with 14 bases sitting between them. The CDR3 consists of 14 residues. CDR1 is SNHLY, CDR2 FYNNEI, per germline. The CDR3 DNA is TGTGCCAGCCGATCCCGGGGTCACTCCTACGAGCAGTACTTC. Its protein product is CASRSRGHSYEQYF.

V and J are TRBV21-1 and TRBJ1-6; TRBD1 is taken as the D call from the table, unchecked against the DNA. TRBV21-1 counts as a pseudogene. This CDR3 is built from 14 residues. CDR3 sequence (DNA): TGTGCCAGCAGCAGAGGGGGTCGGAGTTCACCCCTCCACTTT. Encoded protein: CASSRGGRSSPLHF.

The V and J genes are TRBV2 and TRBJ1-2; a weak D match, TRBD1 (6 bases). The length of the CDR3 is 12 residues. Germline CDR1 SNHLY, CDR2 FYNNEI. The ends were cut back, 8 bases at V and 5 bases at J, with 12 bases in the middle. The CDR3 DNA follows: TGTGCCAGCCAACAGGGCGAATATGGCTACACCTTC. As protein: CASQQGEYGYTF. The whole variable domain, remainder taken from reference TRBV2 and TRBJ1-2, is EPEVTQTPSHQVTQMGQEVILRCVPISNHLYFYWYRQILGQKVEFLVSFYNNEISEKSEIFDDQFSVERPDGSNFTLKIRSTKLEDSAMYFCASQQGEYGYTFGSGTRLTVV.

The chain is built from TRBV28 and TRBJ1-2; 7 nucleotides line up with TRBD1. The CDR3 spans 13 residues. The V gene's germline CDR1 is MDHEN and CDR2 SYDVKM. Trimming took 2 bases from V and 5 from J; bases not matched to a gene: 2. The CDR3 loop reads CASSLPGQYGYTF. CDR3 bases: TGTGCCAGCAGTTTACCGGGACAGTATGGCTACACCTTC.

This clone was recorded a few times. The rearrangement links TRBV11-2 to TRBJ2-5; TRBD2 matches at 8 bases. Germline lookup yields CDR1 SGHAT and CDR2 FQNNGV. The CDR3 totals 17 residues. Trimming took 5 bases from V and 0 from J; bases not matched to a gene: 11. The DNA for the CDR3 is TGTGCCAGCAGCGGCGGGAGCGGGGGATGGTACCAAGAGACCCAGTACTTC. Translated, it gives CASSGGSGGWYQETQYF.

This clone appeared a few times. CDR3 region: CASSSSGGAGETQYF. In DNA form, the CDR3 reads TGCGCCAGCAGCTCTAGCGGGGGGGCCGGCGAGACCCAGTACTTC. V gene TRBV4-1 combines with J gene TRBJ2-5, with 12 bases matching TRBD2. This CDR3 region has 15 residues. The germline V gene has CDR1 MGHRA and CDR2 YSYEKL. The V and J ends lost 5 bases and 5 bases, in that order; junction bases with no gene match: 6.

The CDR3 coding sequence is TGTGCCAGCAGCTTACAGGGCGATGAGCAGTTCTTC. As protein: CASSLQGDEQFF. The chain joins TRBV7-9 to TRBJ2-1, with a tentative D call TRBD1 (5 bases). The CDR3 consists of 12 residues. Trimming took 2 bases from V and 8 from J, leaving 7 bases between them. Germline assignment: CDR1 SEHNR and CDR2 FQNEAQ (reference sequence).

This clone was counted only a few times. The CDR3 spells CASSYGSGDTGELFF. CDR3 DNA sequence: TGTGCCAGCAGCTACGGCAGCGGGGACACCGGGGAGCTGTTTTTT. This chain links TRBV7-3 with TRBJ2-2, with 7 bases aligning to TRBD2. The length of the CDR3 is 15 residues. With V trimmed by 4 bases and J by 3 bases, 5 bases remained unmatched. CDR1 SGHTA and CDR2 FQGTGA come from the germline V gene.